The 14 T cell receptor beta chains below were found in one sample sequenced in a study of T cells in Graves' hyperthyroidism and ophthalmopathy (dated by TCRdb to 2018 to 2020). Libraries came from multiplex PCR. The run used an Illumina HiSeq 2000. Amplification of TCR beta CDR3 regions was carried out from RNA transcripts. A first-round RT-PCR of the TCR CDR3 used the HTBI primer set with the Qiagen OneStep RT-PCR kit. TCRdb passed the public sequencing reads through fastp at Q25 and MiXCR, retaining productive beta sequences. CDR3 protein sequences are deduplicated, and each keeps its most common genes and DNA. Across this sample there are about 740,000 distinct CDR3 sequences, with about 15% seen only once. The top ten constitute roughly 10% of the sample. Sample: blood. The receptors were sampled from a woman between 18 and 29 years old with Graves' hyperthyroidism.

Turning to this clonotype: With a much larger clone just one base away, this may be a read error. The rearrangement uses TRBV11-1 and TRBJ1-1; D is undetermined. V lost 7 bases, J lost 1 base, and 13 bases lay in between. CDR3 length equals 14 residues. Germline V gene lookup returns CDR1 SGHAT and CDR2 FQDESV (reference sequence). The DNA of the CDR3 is TGTGCCAGCACCCCTACGGGGAGGAACACTGAAGCTTTCTTT. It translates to CASTPTGRNTEAFF. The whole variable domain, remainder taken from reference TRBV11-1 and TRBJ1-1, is EAEVAQSPRYKITEKSQAVAFWCDPISGHATLYWYRQILGQGPELLVQFQDESVVDDSQLPKDRFSAERLKGVDSTLKIQPAELGDSAMYLCASTPTGRNTEAFFGQGTRLTVV.

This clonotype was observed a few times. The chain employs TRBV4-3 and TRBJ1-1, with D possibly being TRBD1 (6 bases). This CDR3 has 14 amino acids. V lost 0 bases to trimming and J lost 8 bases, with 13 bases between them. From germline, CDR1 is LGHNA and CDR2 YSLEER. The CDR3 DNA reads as TGCGCCAGCAGCCAAGAAGGGGGACGGTGGGAAGCTTTCTTT. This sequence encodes CASSQEGGRWEAFF.

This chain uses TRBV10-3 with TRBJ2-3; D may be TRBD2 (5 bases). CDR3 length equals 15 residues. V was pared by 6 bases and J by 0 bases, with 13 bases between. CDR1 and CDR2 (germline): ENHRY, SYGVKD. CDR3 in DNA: TGTGCCATCAGCTATAGCGTGAGGAGCACAGATACGCAGTATTTT. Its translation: CAISYSVRSTDTQYF.

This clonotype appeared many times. The CDR3 loop reads CASSVRDRVNTEAFF. Written as DNA, the CDR3 is TGTGCCAGCAGCGTCCGGGACAGAGTGAACACTGAAGCTTTCTTT. V is TRBV7-2 and J is TRBJ1-1; 7 nucleotides agree with TRBD1. This CDR3 is 15 amino acids long. With 5 bases clipped from V and 0 bases from J, the junction kept 6 bases outside the gene matches. CDR1 SGHTA and CDR2 FQGNSA come from the germline V gene.

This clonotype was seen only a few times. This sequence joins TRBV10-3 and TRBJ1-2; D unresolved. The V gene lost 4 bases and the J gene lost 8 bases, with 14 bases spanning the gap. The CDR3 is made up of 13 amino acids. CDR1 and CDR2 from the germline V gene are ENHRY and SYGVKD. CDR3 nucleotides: TGTGCCATCAGTGGGCGGTCGATCCCCGGCTACACCTTC. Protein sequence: CAISGRSIPGYTF.

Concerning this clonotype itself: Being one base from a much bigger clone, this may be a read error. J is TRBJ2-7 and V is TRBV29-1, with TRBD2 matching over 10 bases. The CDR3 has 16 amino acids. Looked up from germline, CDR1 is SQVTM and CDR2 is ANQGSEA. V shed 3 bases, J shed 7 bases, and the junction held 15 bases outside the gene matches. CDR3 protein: CSVDGVAGGSDNEQYF. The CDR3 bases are TGCAGCGTTGACGGGGTAGCGGGAGGTTCGGACAATGAGCAGTACTTC.

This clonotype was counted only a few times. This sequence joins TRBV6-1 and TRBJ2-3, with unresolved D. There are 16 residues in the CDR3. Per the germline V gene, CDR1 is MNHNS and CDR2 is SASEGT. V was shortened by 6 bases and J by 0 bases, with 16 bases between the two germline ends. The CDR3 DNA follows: TGTGCCAGCAGCGCCCCTGGGCAGTTTAGCACAGATACGCAGTATTTT. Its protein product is CASSAPGQFSTDTQYF.

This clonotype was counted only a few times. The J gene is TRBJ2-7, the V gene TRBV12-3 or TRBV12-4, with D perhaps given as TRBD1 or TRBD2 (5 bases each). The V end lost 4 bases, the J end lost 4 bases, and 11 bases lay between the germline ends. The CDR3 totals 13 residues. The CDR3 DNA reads TGTGCCAGCAGTTACAGGAGGCATTACGAGCAGTACTTC. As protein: CASSYRRHYEQYF.

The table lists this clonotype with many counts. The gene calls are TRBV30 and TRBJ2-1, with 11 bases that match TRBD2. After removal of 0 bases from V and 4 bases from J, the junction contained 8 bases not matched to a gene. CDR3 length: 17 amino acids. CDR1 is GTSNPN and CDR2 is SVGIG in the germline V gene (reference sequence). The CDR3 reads CAWSVGISGRVYNEQFF. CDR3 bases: TGTGCCTGGAGTGTAGGGATTAGCGGGAGGGTATACAATGAGCAGTTCTTC.

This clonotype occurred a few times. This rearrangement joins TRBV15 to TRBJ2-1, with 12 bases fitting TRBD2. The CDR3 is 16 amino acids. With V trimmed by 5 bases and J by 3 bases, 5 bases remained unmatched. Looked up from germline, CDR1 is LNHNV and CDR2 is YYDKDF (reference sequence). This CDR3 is CATSGGLAGFYNEQFF. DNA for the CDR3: TGTGCCACCAGCGGCGGACTAGCGGGATTCTACAATGAGCAGTTCTTC.

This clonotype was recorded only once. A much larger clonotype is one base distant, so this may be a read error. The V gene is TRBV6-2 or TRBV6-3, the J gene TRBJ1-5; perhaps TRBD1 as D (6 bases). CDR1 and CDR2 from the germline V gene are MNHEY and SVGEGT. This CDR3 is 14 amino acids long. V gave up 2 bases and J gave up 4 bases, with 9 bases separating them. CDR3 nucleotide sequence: TGTGCCAGCAGTTACATAGGGACAAATCAGCCCCAGCATTTT. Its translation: CASSYIGTNQPQHF.

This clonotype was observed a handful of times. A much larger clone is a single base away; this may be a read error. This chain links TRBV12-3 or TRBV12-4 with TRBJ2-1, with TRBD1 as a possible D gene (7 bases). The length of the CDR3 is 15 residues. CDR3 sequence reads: CVSRPGGTDHNEQFF. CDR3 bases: TGTGTCAGCAGACCAGGGGGGACAGACCACAATGAGCAGTTCTTC.

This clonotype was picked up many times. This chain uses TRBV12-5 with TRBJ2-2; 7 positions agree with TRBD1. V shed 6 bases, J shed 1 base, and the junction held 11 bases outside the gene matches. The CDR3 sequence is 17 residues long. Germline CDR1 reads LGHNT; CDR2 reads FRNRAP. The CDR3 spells CASGPDRTGLNTGELFF. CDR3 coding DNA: TGTGCTAGTGGCCCCGATCGGACAGGTCTGAACACCGGGGAGCTGTTTTTT.

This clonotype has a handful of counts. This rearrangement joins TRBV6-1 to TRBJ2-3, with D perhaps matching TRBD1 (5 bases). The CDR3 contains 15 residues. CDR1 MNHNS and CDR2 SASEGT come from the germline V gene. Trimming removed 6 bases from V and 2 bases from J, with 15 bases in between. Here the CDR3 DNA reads TGTGCCAGCAGCCCGTGGGGCAGGGTCACAGATACGCAGTATTTT. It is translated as CASSPWGRVTDTQYF.